The clone carrying this TCR beta chain was detected only a few times. Its antigen is still unknown. The data were obtained in a study of post-analysis software for immune sequencing data. Study conclusions and caveats: Compared with controls, patients showed significantly lower normalized Chao1 diversity. Patients used several TRBV segments, including TRBV5-6, TRBV5-1 and TRBV20-1, more often than controls.

This CDR3 has 15 residues. J was trimmed by 4 bases and V by 5 bases; bases with no gene match: 8. Germline V gives CDR1 SGHTA, CDR2 FQGNSA. Sequencing libraries made from TCR beta cDNA carried unique molecular identifiers. Each sample of roughly 0.85 to 11 million input T cells yielded about 500,000 cDNA molecules, so each molecule approximated one T cell. TCRdb re-called the PCR reads with MiXCR, one entry per CDR3 protein. The sample records hundreds of thousands of distinct CDR3 sequences, roughly 30% being singletons. This clonotype was sampled from a girl between 5 and 17 years old with multiple sclerosis. The gene calls are TRBV7-2 and TRBJ1-2, with 9 bases matching TRBD1. The sample consisted of blood. CDR3 sequence (DNA): TGTGCCAGCAGCATGTCCCGGGACAGGGTCTATGGCTACACCTTC. Translating gives CASSMSRDRVYGYTF.